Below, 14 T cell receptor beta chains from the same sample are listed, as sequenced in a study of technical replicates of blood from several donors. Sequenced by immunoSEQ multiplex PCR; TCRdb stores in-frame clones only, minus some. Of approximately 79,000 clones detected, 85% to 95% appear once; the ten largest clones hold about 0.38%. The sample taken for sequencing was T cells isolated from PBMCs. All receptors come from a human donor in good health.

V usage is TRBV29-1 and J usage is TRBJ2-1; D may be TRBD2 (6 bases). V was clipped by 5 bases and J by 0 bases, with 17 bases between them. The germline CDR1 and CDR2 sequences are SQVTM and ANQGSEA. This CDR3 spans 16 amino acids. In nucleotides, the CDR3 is TGCAGCGTTAAAGGAGTAGCGGCCAGCTCCTACAATGAGCAGTTCTTC. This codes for CSVKGVAASSYNEQFF.

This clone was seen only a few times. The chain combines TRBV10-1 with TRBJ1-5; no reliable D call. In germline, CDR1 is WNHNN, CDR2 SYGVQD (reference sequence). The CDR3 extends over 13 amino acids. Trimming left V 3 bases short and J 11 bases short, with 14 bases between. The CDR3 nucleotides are TGCGCCAGCAGTGATAGAATGGTCCAGGCCCAGCATTTT. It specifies CASSDRMVQAQHF.

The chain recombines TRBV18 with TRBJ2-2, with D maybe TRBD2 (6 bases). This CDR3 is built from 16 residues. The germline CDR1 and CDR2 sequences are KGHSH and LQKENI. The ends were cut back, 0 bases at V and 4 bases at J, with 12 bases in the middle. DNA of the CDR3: TGTGCCAGCTCACCACCGGGGGGAGGAATCACCGGGGAGCTGTTTTTT. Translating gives CASSPPGGGITGELFF.

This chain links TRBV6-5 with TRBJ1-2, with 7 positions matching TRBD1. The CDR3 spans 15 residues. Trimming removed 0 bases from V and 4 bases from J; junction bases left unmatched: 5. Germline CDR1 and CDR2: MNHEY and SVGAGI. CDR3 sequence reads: CASSYSRGLIYGYTF. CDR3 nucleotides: TGTGCCAGCAGTTACTCTAGGGGGCTTATCTATGGCTACACCTTC.

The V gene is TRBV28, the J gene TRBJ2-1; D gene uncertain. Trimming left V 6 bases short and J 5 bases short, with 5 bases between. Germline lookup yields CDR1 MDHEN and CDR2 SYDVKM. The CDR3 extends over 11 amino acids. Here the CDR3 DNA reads TGTGCCAGCAGATCAAACAATGAGCAGTTCTTC. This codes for CASRSNNEQFF. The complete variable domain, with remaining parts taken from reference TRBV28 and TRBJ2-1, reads DVKVTQSSRYLVKRTGEKVFLECVQDMDHENMFWYRQDPGLGLRLIYFSYDVKMKEKGDIPEGYSVSREKKERFSLILESASTNQTSMYLCASRSNNEQFFGPGTRLTVL.

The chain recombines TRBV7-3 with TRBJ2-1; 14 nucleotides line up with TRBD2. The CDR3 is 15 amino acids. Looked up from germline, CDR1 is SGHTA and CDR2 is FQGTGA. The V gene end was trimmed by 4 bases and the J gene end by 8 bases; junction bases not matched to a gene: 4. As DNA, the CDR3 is TGTGCCAGCAGCTCGGGACTAGCGGGAGCCTATGAGCAGTTCTTC. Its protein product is CASSSGLAGAYEQFF.

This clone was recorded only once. CDR3 DNA sequence: TGCGCCAGCAGCTGGGGGACAGACAATGAGCAGTTCTTC. Translation: CASSWGTDNEQFF. The V gene is TRBV5-1, the J gene TRBJ2-1; 7 bases agree with TRBD1. CDR1 is SGHRS, CDR2 YFSETQ, per germline. Trimming cost V 3 bases and J 5 bases; bases outside gene matches: 2. The CDR3 spans 13 residues.

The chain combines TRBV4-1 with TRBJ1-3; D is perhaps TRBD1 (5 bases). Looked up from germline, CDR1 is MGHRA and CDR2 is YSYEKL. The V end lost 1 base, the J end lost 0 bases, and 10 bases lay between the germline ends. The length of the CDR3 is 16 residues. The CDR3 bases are TGCGCCAGCAGCCAAGGGGGCCGGAGCTCTGGAAACACCATATATTTT. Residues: CASSQGGRSSGNTIYF.

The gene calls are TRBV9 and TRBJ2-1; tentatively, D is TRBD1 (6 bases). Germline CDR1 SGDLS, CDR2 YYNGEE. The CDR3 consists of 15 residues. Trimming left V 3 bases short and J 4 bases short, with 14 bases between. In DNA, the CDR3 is TGTGCCAGCAGCGGCAGACAGGACTCATACAATGAGCAGTTCTTC. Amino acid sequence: CASSGRQDSYNEQFF.

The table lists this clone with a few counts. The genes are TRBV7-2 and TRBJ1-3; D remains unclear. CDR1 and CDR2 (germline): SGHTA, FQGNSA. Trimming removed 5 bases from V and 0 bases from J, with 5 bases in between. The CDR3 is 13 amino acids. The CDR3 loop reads CASSQYSGNTIYF. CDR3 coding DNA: TGTGCCAGCAGCCAGTACTCTGGAAACACCATATATTTT.

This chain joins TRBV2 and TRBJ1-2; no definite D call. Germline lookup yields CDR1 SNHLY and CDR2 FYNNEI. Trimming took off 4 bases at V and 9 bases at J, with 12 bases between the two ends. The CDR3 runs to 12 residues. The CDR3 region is CASSAPSISYTF. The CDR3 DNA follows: TGTGCCAGCAGTGCACCCTCTATAAGCTACACCTTC.

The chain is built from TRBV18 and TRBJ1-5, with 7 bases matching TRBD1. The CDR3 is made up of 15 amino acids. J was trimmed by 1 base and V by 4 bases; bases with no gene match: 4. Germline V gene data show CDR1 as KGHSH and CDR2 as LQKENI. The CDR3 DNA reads TGTGCCAGCTCACTGGGACAGCCGAGCAATCAGCCCCAGCATTTT. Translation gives CASSLGQPSNQPQHF.

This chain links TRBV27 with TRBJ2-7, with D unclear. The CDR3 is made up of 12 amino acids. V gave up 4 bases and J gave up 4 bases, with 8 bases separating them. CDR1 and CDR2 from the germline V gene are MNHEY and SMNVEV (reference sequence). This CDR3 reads CASSSDLYEQYF. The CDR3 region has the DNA TGTGCCAGCAGTTCAGACTTGTACGAGCAGTACTTC.

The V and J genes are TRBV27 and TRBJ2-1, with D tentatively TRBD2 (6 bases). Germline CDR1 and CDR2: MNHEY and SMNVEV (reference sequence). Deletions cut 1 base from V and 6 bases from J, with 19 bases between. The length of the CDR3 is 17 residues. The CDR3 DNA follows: TGTGCCAGCAGTTTATTCATGTCGGGGGATGGTCTCAATGAGCAGTTCTTC. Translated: CASSLFMSGDGLNEQFF.